The 18 T cell receptor beta chains below were found in one sample sequenced in a study of blood T cells in healthy people across ages. A second about 7 to 12 cycle PCR used barcoded and J-beta primers. TCRdb independently ran MiXCR on the 5' RACE reads; one entry per CDR3 protein. The repertoire has fewer than 800,000 distinct CDR3 sequences, around 49% of them found once; the top ten carry about a third. Sequenced input: blood. The receptors stem from a woman in her sixties or seventies in good health.

This chain connects TRBV10-3 to TRBJ2-1; maybe TRBD1 (5 bases). V was clipped by 4 bases and J by 4 bases, with 20 bases between them. The CDR3 contains 17 residues. Germline V gives CDR1 ENHRY, CDR2 SYGVKD. The CDR3 reads CAISVGAGQARYNEQFF. CDR3 DNA sequence: TGTGCCATCAGTGTGGGCGCAGGGCAGGCACGTTACAATGAGCAGTTCTTC.

The J gene is TRBJ2-1, the V gene TRBV6-6; TRBD2 matches at 7 bases. The V gene end was trimmed by 3 bases and the J gene end by 7 bases; junction bases not matched to a gene: 12. The CDR3 loop spans 16 amino acids. Germline-derived CDR1 and CDR2 are MNHNY and SVGAGI (reference sequence). The CDR3 sequence: CASSYGGGVNGNEQFF. CDR3 bases: TGTGCCAGCAGTTATGGGGGGGGAGTTAACGGAAATGAGCAGTTCTTC.

The V and J genes are TRBV28 and TRBJ2-7; maybe TRBD1 (6 bases). V lost 5 bases to trimming and J lost 3 bases, with 17 bases between them. Germline V gives CDR1 MDHEN, CDR2 SYDVKM. CDR3 size: 15 residues. The CDR3 bases are TGTGCCAGCAGTCCATCAGGGGTTGGGGACTACGAGCAGTACTTC. Translated: CASSPSGVGDYEQYF.

This chain connects TRBV7-2 to TRBJ1-2; D uncertain. This CDR3 has 14 residues. V lost 0 bases, J lost 4 bases, and 9 bases lay in between. CDR1 SGHTA and CDR2 FQGNSA come from the germline V gene. The chain's CDR3 is CASSLAIGPYGYTF. CDR3 nucleotide sequence: TGTGCCAGCAGCTTAGCGATAGGTCCCTATGGCTACACCTTC.

This clonotype was counted many times. The chain joins TRBV6-2 or TRBV6-3 to TRBJ2-5, with 13 bases aligning to TRBD2. The CDR3 is 16 residues long. Germline-derived CDR1 and CDR2 are MNHEY and SVGEGT. V shed 5 bases, J shed 2 bases, and the junction held 5 bases outside the gene matches. In DNA, the CDR3 is TGTGCCAGCAGTCCGGGACTAGCGGGATCTCAAGAGACCCAGTACTTC. It specifies CASSPGLAGSQETQYF.

This chain joins TRBV11-2 and TRBJ2-2, with TRBD1 identical over 12 bases. Germline trimming cut 5 bases from V and 1 base from J; bases unmatched to any gene: 20. This CDR3 has 22 residues. The germline V gene has CDR1 SGHAT and CDR2 FQNNGV. The CDR3: CASSRNRRGTGGITRNTGELFF. The CDR3 coding sequence is TGTGCCAGCAGCCGAAATCGTCGCGGGACAGGGGGCATCACCAGGAACACCGGGGAGCTGTTTTTT.

This clonotype turned up a few times. The V and J genes are TRBV6-2 or TRBV6-3 and TRBJ2-1, with TRBD1 matching 10 bases. The germline CDR1 and CDR2 sequences are MNHEY and SVGEGT. V lost 4 bases to trimming and J lost 2 bases; unmatched junction nucleotides: 8. The CDR3 extends over 17 amino acids. In DNA, the CDR3 is TGTGCCAGCAGTTTTCGTCCGGGACAGGGGACCTACAATGAGCAGTTCTTC. Its protein product is CASSFRPGQGTYNEQFF.

The gene calls are TRBV20-1 and TRBJ2-1, with no clear D. CDR1 and CDR2 (germline): DFQATT, SNEGSKA (reference sequence). Trimming left V 6 bases short and J 6 bases short, with 21 bases between. CDR3 size: 15 residues. CDR3 DNA: TGCAGTGCCCCAACAGCCCGGAAACAAGGCAATGAGCAGTTCTTC. This encodes CSAPTARKQGNEQFF.

This sequence joins TRBV7-2 and TRBJ2-1; D is possibly TRBD1 (6 bases). With the DNA end fitting TRBJ2-7 better, the J assignment may be wrong. The CDR3 runs to 14 residues. CDR1 and CDR2 from the germline V gene are SGHTA and FQGNSA. The CDR3 reads CASSTTGWGNEQYF. The CDR3 nucleotides are TGTGCCAGCAGTACTACAGGGTGGGGCAATGAGCAGTACTTC.

The chain carries TRBV6-2 or TRBV6-3 and TRBJ1-1; tentatively, D is TRBD1 (5 bases). In germline, CDR1 is MNHEY, CDR2 SVGEGT. The CDR3 extends over 12 amino acids. With 6 bases removed from V and 10 bases from J, the gap between germline ends came to 15 bases. The CDR3 reads CASRDMSVGAFF. The CDR3 DNA follows: TGTGCCAGCAGGGACATGTCTGTTGGAGCTTTCTTT.

The J gene is TRBJ1-1, the V gene TRBV11-2; no clear D gene. Trimming left V 3 bases short and J 2 bases short, with 10 bases between. The CDR3 is made up of 14 amino acids. Germline CDR1 and CDR2: SGHAT and FQNNGV. The CDR3 DNA reads as TGTGCCAGCAGCTTCGGCCTATTAAACACTGAAGCTTTCTTT. Its translation: CASSFGLLNTEAFF.

This clonotype was seen at least ten times. The gene calls are TRBV18 and TRBJ2-7; no definite D call. The CDR3 runs 13 residues. CDR1 is KGHSH, CDR2 LQKENI, per germline. V lost 0 bases and J 0 bases, leaving 3 bases between the germline ends. The CDR3 nucleotides are TGTGCCAGCTCACCACCGAGCTCCTACGAGCAGTACTTC. This encodes CASSPPSSYEQYF.

This chain connects TRBV5-1 to TRBJ2-7, with 7 bases aligning to TRBD1. Germline CDR1 reads SGHRS; CDR2 reads YFSETQ. CDR3 length equals 14 residues. V was clipped by 1 base and J by 3 bases; unmatched bases: 4. CDR3 protein: CASSLSAGGYEQYF. Written as DNA, the CDR3 is TGCGCCAGCAGCTTGAGTGCAGGGGGCTACGAGCAGTACTTC.

CDR3 coding DNA: TGTGCCAGCAGTGGCTATGCCGATGAGCAGTTCTTC. Translated: CASSGYADEQFF. The chain links TRBV28 to TRBJ2-1; unclear D gene. V dropped 5 bases and J dropped 8 bases, with 10 bases sitting between them. Germline CDR1 reads MDHEN; CDR2 reads SYDVKM. This CDR3 has 12 residues.

The rearrangement joins TRBV7-9 to TRBJ2-7; tentatively, D is TRBD1 (5 bases). Trimming took off 3 bases at V and 2 bases at J, with 17 bases between the two ends. The CDR3 consists of 16 residues. CDR1 is SEHNR and CDR2 is FQNEAQ in the germline V gene (reference sequence). The CDR3 loop reads CASSLSQGIFPYEQYF. In DNA form, the CDR3 reads TGTGCCAGCAGCTTGAGTCAGGGAATTTTTCCCTACGAGCAGTACTTC.

This rearrangement joins TRBV7-3 to TRBJ2-3; TRBD2 aligns across 7 bases. This CDR3 comprises 16 residues. V trimming: 1 base; J trimming: 2 bases; junction bases outside the gene matches: 6. Germline V CDR1 and CDR2: SGHTA, FQGTGA. CDR3 amino acids: CASSLNGAGNTDTQYF. The CDR3 DNA follows: TGTGCCAGCAGCTTAAACGGAGCGGGAAACACAGATACGCAGTATTTT.

In this sample, this clonotype turned up a few times. In DNA form, the CDR3 reads TGTGCTAGTGGTACTGGAGACAGGGGAGAGACCCAGTACTTC. Translating gives CASGTGDRGETQYF. This chain joins TRBV12-5 and TRBJ2-5; 8 bases line up with TRBD1. The CDR3 covers 14 residues. With 5 bases clipped from V and 4 bases from J, the junction kept 6 bases outside the gene matches. The germline CDR1 and CDR2 sequences are LGHNT and FRNRAP.

This chain joins TRBV9 and TRBJ1-2, with unresolved D. With 3 bases removed from V and 0 bases from J, the gap between germline ends came to 6 bases. The germline CDR1 and CDR2 sequences are SGDLS and YYNGEE. The CDR3 is 13 amino acids. The CDR3 loop is CASSAGPNYGYTF. The CDR3 nucleotides read TGTGCCAGCAGCGCAGGACCTAACTATGGCTACACCTTC.